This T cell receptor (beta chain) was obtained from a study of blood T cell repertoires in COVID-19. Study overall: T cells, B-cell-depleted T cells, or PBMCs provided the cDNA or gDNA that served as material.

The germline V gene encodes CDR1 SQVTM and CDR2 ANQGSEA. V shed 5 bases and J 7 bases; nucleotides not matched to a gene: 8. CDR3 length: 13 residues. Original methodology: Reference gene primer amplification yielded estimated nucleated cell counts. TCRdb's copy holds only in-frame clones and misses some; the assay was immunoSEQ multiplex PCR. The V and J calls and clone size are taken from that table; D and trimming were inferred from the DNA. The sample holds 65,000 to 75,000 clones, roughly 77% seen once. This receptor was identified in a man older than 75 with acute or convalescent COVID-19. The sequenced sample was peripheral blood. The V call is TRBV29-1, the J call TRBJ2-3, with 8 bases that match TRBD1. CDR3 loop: CSVLPQGANTQYF. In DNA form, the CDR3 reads TGCAGCGTTCTCCCCCAGGGGGCAAATACGCAGTATTTT.